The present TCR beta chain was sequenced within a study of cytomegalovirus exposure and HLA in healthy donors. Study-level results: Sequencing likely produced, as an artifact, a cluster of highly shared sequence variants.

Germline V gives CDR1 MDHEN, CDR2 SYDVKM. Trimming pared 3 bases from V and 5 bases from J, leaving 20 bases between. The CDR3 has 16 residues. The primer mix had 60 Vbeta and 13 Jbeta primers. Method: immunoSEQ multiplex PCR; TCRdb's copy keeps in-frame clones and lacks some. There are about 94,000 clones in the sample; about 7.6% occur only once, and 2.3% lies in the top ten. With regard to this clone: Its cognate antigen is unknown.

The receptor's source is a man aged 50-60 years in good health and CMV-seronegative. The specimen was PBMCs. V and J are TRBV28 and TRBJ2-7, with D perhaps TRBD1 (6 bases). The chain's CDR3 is CASSLGQGGFLHEQYF. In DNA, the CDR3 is TGTGCCAGCAGTTTGGGACAAGGGGGATTTCTCCACGAGCAGTACTTC.